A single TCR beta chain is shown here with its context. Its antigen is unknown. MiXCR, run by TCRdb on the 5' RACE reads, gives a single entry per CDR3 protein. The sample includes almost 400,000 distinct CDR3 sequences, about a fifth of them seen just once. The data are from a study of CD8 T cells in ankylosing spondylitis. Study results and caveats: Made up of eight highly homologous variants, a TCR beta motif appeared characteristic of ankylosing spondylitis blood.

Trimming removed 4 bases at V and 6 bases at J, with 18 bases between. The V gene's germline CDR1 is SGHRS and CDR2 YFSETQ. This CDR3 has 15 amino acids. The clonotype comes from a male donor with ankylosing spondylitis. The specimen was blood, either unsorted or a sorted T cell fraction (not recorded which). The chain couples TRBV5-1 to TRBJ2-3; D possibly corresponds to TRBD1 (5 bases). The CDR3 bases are TGCGCCAGCAGCACGGACATCCCACAATTTGATACGCAGTATTTT. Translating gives CASSTDIPQFDTQYF.